Below are 13 T cell receptor beta chains sequenced from a single sample in a study of shared clonotypes between healthy human individuals. Sequencing was performed with immunoSEQ multiplex PCR; in TCRdb, only in-frame clones are kept and a portion is missing. This sample carries just over 2,000,000 clones, roughly 95% of them seen once, and the ten largest clones take 0.1% to 0.15%. The sample consisted of naive CD4+ T cells sorted from blood. The subset is: CD45RA+ positively selected. All receptors come from a man between 18 and 29 years old in good health.

This chain uses TRBV9 with TRBJ2-2; 7 nucleotides align to TRBD2. The germline CDR1 and CDR2 sequences are SGDLS and YYNGEE. Trimming cost V 0 bases and J 0 bases; bases outside gene matches: 5. This CDR3 is built from 17 residues. Written as DNA, the CDR3 is TGTGCCAGCAGCGTAGATGGGAGCGGGGCGAACACCGGGGAGCTGTTTTTT. This gives the protein CASSVDGSGANTGELFF.

The chain uses TRBV28 and TRBJ1-1; unclear D gene. The CDR3 totals 14 residues. Trimming stripped 8 bases from V and 4 bases from J, with 17 bases between. The V gene's germline CDR1 is MDHEN and CDR2 SYDVKM. This chain's CDR3 is CASVPHGWSTEAFF. DNA for the CDR3: TGTGCCAGCGTCCCTCATGGGTGGAGCACTGAAGCTTTCTTT. Full variable domain (missing parts from reference TRBV28 and TRBJ1-1): DVKVTQSSRYLVKRTGEKVFLECVQDMDHENMFWYRQDPGLGLRLIYFSYDVKMKEKGDIPEGYSVSREKKERFSLILESASTNQTSMYLCASVPHGWSTEAFFGQGTRLTVV.

This chain joins TRBV6-5 and TRBJ2-3, with D tentatively TRBD1 or TRBD2 (6 bases each). This CDR3 is 14 amino acids long. In germline, CDR1 is MNHEY, CDR2 SVGAGI. V lost 7 bases to trimming and J lost 8 bases, with 19 bases between them. Here the CDR3 reads CASTQRGWGGTQYF. The CDR3 DNA reads TGTGCCAGCACCCAAAGGGGGTGGGGAGGTACGCAGTATTTT.

The chain combines TRBV30 with TRBJ2-7; 7 bases are shared with TRBD1. From germline, CDR1 is GTSNPN and CDR2 SVGIG (reference sequence). After removal of 5 bases from V and 0 bases from J, the junction contained 7 bases not matched to a gene. This CDR3 has 14 amino acids. This chain's CDR3 is CAWSRGGTSYEQYF. The CDR3 region has the DNA TGTGCCTGGTCCCGAGGGGGCACCTCCTACGAGCAGTACTTC.

This chain links TRBV30 with TRBJ1-1, with TRBD1 identical over 8 bases. The CDR3 runs to 11 residues. V gave up 6 bases and J gave up 5 bases; unmatched junction bases: 2. The germline CDR1 and CDR2 sequences are GTSNPN and SVGIG (reference sequence). The CDR3 DNA is TGTGCCTGCAGGGGGCAGACTGAAGCTTTCTTT. Protein: CACRGQTEAFF.

As regards this clone: At the DNA level, this CDR3 is encoded by other sequences in the same sample as well. V is TRBV9 and J is TRBJ2-7, with TRBD2 matching 9 bases. There are 13 residues in the CDR3. Trimming at V came to 0 bases and at J to 6 bases, leaving 1 base not matched to a gene. The germline V gene has CDR1 SGDLS and CDR2 YYNGEE. The CDR3 spells CASSVELAGEQYF. DNA of the CDR3: TGTGCCAGCAGCGTAGAACTAGCGGGCGAGCAGTACTTC.

This chain joins TRBV5-4 and TRBJ2-1; D possibly matches TRBD1 or TRBD2 (5 bases each). Trimming removed 1 base from V and 6 bases from J, with 11 bases in between. Germline CDR1 and CDR2: SGHNT and YYREEE (reference sequence). This CDR3 is 14 amino acids long. The CDR3 region is CASSLLGALNEQFF. In DNA form, the CDR3 reads TGTGCCAGCAGCTTGCTCGGGGCCCTCAATGAGCAGTTCTTC.

The genes are TRBV2 and TRBJ2-1; 7 positions match TRBD2. The trim removed 6 bases at V and 6 bases at J, leaving 8 bases unmatched. The V gene's germline CDR1 is SNHLY and CDR2 FYNNEI. The CDR3 runs 14 residues. Written as DNA, the CDR3 is TGTGCCAGCAGGAGGACTAGTTCTTCCAATGAGCAGTTCTTC. Its protein is CASRRTSSSNEQFF.

The CDR3 here is CASSRRTPNTEAFF. CDR3 DNA: TGTGCCAGCAGCCGCAGGACACCGAACACTGAAGCTTTCTTT. The rearrangement joins TRBV21-1 to TRBJ1-1; the listed D gene, TRBD1, was not tested against the DNA. TRBV21-1 is termed a pseudogene. CDR3 length: 14 amino acids.

The V call is TRBV11-1, the J call TRBJ1-6; D might be TRBD1 (6 bases). The V gene lost 1 base and the J gene lost 6 bases, with 10 bases spanning the gap. CDR1 and CDR2 from the germline V gene are SGHAT and FQDESV (reference sequence). The CDR3 consists of 15 residues. The CDR3 region is CASSLGDKTNSPLHF. Written as DNA, the CDR3 is TGTGCCAGCAGCTTAGGGGACAAGACTAATTCACCCCTCCACTTT.

About this clone: At one of its ends the junction is not consistent with the germline gene, which may arise from a read error. The chain employs TRBV5-1 and TRBJ1-6, with TRBD1 matching over 8 bases. The CDR3 length is 18 residues. Germline V gene data show CDR1 as SGHRS and CDR2 as YFSETQ. The CDR3 coding sequence is TGCGCCAGCAGATTGGTGTCAGGGGGCAGCTCCTATAATTCACCCCTCCACTTT. This codes for CASRLVSGGSSYNSPLHF.

The V call is TRBV6-5, the J call TRBJ2-7; 11 nucleotides agree with TRBD1. This CDR3 comprises 14 residues. The germline V gene has CDR1 MNHEY and CDR2 SVGAGI. The junction had 3 bases not matched to a gene; V was cut back by 2 bases and J by 6 bases. The CDR3 loop is CASSYGTGGPEQYF. DNA of the CDR3: TGTGCCAGCAGTTACGGGACAGGGGGTCCCGAGCAGTACTTC.

This rearrangement joins TRBV7-2 to TRBJ2-2; D may be TRBD1 (6 bases). The CDR3 has 15 amino acids. Germline CDR1 reads SGHTA; CDR2 reads FQGNSA. With 0 bases removed from V and 4 bases from J, the gap between germline ends came to 9 bases. CDR3 DNA: TGTGCCAGCAGCTTAGCGCCAGGGGTCACCGGGGAGCTGTTTTTT. It encodes CASSLAPGVTGELFF.